This TCR beta chain was recovered during a study of response to subunit inactivated influenza vaccine. This clonotype was picked up a small number of times. TCRdb used MiXCR to reprocess the RT-PCR reads, holding one entry per CDR3 protein. The profile shows some 550,000 distinct CDR3 sequences, roughly 23% of them singletons. Trimming removed 3 bases from V and 5 bases from J, with 13 bases in between. Germline V CDR1 and CDR2: DFQATT, SNEGSKA (reference sequence). The CDR3 consists of 13 residues. These data are also associated with another study on T cells expressing NK-cell markers. As reported in that work: UMIs accompanied the 5'RACE template switching by which TCR beta cDNA was made. Just one sequenced donor of eight was HCMV-seronegative, while seven were seropositive.

The origin of this receptor is a man aged 45-65 years who received an inactivated influenza vaccine. V usage is TRBV20-1 and J usage is TRBJ2-5; D remains ambiguous. This specimen consisted of CD4+ T cells sorted from PBMCs, obtained 11 to 12 days after vaccination. CDR3 sequence (DNA): TGCAGTGCTAGGGACCCTAAGTCTGAGACCCAGTACTTC. As protein: CSARDPKSETQYF.